This T cell receptor (beta chain) was documented in a study of cytotoxic CD8 clonotypes in ibrutinib-treated CLL. Study-level points and caveats: Treatment left the uncommon public clonotypes either contracted or stable in frequency. In comparison with age-matched healthy donors, baseline clonality was higher and tracked circulating CD8+ T-cell counts.

As to this clone: No antigen is known for it.

Deep sequencing aimed at 1 in 200,000 to 1 in 1 million T cells' resolution. The assay was immunoSEQ multiplex PCR, and TCRdb's table has in-frame clones only and misses some. The data contain around 15,000 clones, 65% to 70% of them singletons. This CDR3 is 13 amino acids long. Trimming stripped 4 bases from V and 5 bases from J, with 9 bases between. In germline, CDR1 is SGHRS, CDR2 YFSETQ. The sequence was collected from a human donor with chronic lymphocytic leukemia. The chain combines TRBV5-1 with TRBJ2-2, with D hard to call. The sequences come from PBMCs, collected before ibrutinib treatment. For the CDR3, the DNA is TGCGCCAGCAGCCCCCCCGGAACCGGGGAGCTGTTTTTT. This encodes CASSPPGTGELFF.